The clone carrying this T cell receptor beta chain was counted many times. Its antigen is as yet unknown. Donors gave approximately 9.9 milliliters of peripheral blood apiece. The CDR3 loop spans 13 amino acids. The J segment lost 5 bases and the V segment lost 5 bases, leaving 5 bases of the junction unmatched. Germline V lookup: CDR1 SGHTS, CDR2 YDEGEE. This entry belongs to a study of blood T cells in healthy people across ages. Across the study: Every two T cells gave about one barcoded beta molecule via template switching. Study-wide findings and caveats: Diversity of TCR beta per million T cells declined in a roughly linear way with age.

The authors ran a second PCR of roughly 6 to 12 cycles using a sample-barcoded 5' primer and a J-beta primer mix. Each single sample gave us at least 3 million CDR3-containing paired-end reads. TCRdb reprocessed the 5' RACE reads via MiXCR and lists one record per CDR3 protein. The sample lists 800,000 to 950,000 distinct CDR3 sequences, 25% to 35% seen once, with 10% in the top ten. The same data also went into a second study, on T cells of mothers and their children.

The chain is built from TRBV5-8 and TRBJ2-7, with 9 nucleotides matching TRBD1. Material: blood. The clonotype originates from a woman aged 40 to 50 in good health. The CDR3 protein is CASRGQGVDEQYF. In DNA form, the CDR3 reads TGTGCCAGCAGGGGACAGGGTGTAGACGAGCAGTACTTC.